Listed here are 31 T cell receptor beta chains from one sample, sequenced in a study of blood T cell repertoires in COVID-19. Generated by immunoSEQ multiplex PCR, the TCRdb table keeps only in-frame clones and is missing some. This sample carries about 340,000 clones, around nine tenths of them seen once, and the ten largest clones take 7% to 8%. The sequenced material came from peripheral blood. The receptors here all came from a woman aged 65 to 85 with COVID-19, enrolled during active disease.

The chain employs TRBV24-1 and TRBJ2-1, with 7 bases fitting TRBD1. CDR3 length: 15 amino acids. The V gene end was trimmed by 4 bases and the J gene end by 9 bases; junction bases not matched to a gene: 11. Looked up from germline, CDR1 is KGHDR and CDR2 is SFDVKD. The CDR3 coding sequence is TGTGCCACCAGTGAACGCAAAGAGACAGGGAGTGAGCAGTTCTTC. It encodes CATSERKETGSEQFF.

The chain links TRBV6-5 to TRBJ1-2; 9 nucleotides agree with TRBD1. The germline V gene has CDR1 MNHEY and CDR2 SVGAGI. This CDR3 spans 13 amino acids. After removal of 6 bases from V and 4 bases from J, the junction contained 3 bases not matched to a gene. The CDR3 DNA reads as TGTGCCAGCAGGATGACAGGGGGCTATGGCTACACCTTC. Protein product: CASRMTGGYGYTF.

The chain carries TRBV6-1 and TRBJ2-2; tentative D call: TRBD2 (6 bases). V lost 2 bases, J lost 7 bases, and 17 bases lay in between. Germline loops: CDR1 MNHNS, CDR2 SASEGT. CDR3 length equals 16 residues. CDR3 loop: CASSENGWEVNGELFF. DNA of the CDR3: TGTGCCAGCAGTGAAAATGGGTGGGAGGTGAACGGGGAGCTGTTTTTT.

The V call is TRBV6-2 or TRBV6-3, the J call TRBJ1-1; 8 nucleotides match TRBD1. The germline V gene encodes CDR1 MNHEY and CDR2 SVGEGT. V trimming: 4 bases; J trimming: 1 base; junction bases outside the gene matches: 5. This CDR3 comprises 15 residues. CDR3 protein: CASSLETGENTEAFF. DNA of the CDR3: TGTGCCAGCAGTTTGGAGACAGGGGAGAACACTGAAGCTTTCTTT.

The chain joins TRBV5-4 to TRBJ2-5, with a tentative D call TRBD1 (6 bases). The CDR3 is 14 residues long. Germline CDR1 SGHNT, CDR2 YYREEE (reference sequence). The V gene lost 0 bases and the J gene lost 1 base, with 7 bases spanning the gap. CDR3 sequence: CASSLGTAQETQYF. The CDR3 DNA reads as TGTGCCAGCAGCTTGGGGACAGCCCAAGAGACCCAGTACTTC.

The genes are TRBV5-4 and TRBJ2-2; TRBD1 agrees at 7 bases. With 4 bases clipped from V and 8 bases from J, the junction kept 17 bases outside the gene matches. The germline V gene has CDR1 SGHNT and CDR2 YYREEE (reference sequence). There are 17 residues in the CDR3. The CDR3 loop reads CASSPAYRGPVGGELFF. CDR3 DNA: TGTGCCAGCAGCCCCGCCTACAGGGGACCGGTCGGGGGGGAGCTGTTTTTT.

The chain recombines TRBV6-5 with TRBJ2-7; D might be TRBD1 (6 bases). The CDR3 runs to 15 residues. Germline V gene lookup returns CDR1 MNHEY and CDR2 SVGAGI. V gave up 6 bases and J gave up 1 base, with 16 bases separating them. The chain's CDR3 is CASRQGQRTSYEQYF. Here the CDR3 DNA reads TGTGCCAGCAGGCAGGGACAACGTACATCCTACGAGCAGTACTTC.

As for this clone: Other nucleotide sequences in the sample specify the same CDR3. The CDR3 DNA is TGTGCCTGGAGTGTAGACAGGGGCTATGGCTACACCTTC. This translates into CAWSVDRGYGYTF. The rearrangement uses TRBV30 and TRBJ1-2; TRBD1 matches at 8 bases. The length of the CDR3 is 13 residues. J lost 4 bases, V lost 0 bases, and 1 base had no gene match. Germline lookup yields CDR1 GTSNPN and CDR2 SVGIG (reference sequence). Supplemented by reference TRBV30 and TRBJ1-2, the full variable domain reads SQTIHQWPATLVQPVGSPLSLECTVEGTSNPNLYWYRQAAGRGLQLLFYSVGIGQISSEVPQNLSASRPQDRQFILSSKKLLLSDSGFYLCAWSVDRGYGYTFGSGTRLTVV.

This chain links TRBV7-2 with TRBJ2-5; 12 bases are a match to TRBD2. V was clipped by 0 bases and J by 4 bases; unmatched bases: 3. There are 16 residues in the CDR3. Germline V lookup: CDR1 SGHTA, CDR2 FQGNSA. The CDR3 coding sequence is TGTGCCAGCAGCTTAGCTCCTAGCGGGGGGGGAGAGACCCAGTACTTC. Its protein is CASSLAPSGGGETQYF.

The rearrangement links TRBV27 to TRBJ2-7, with D hard to call. V was trimmed by 4 bases and J by 0 bases, leaving 7 bases between them. The CDR3 sequence is 13 residues long. Germline V CDR1 and CDR2: MNHEY, SMNVEV (reference sequence). The CDR3: CASSWASSYEQYF. The DNA of the CDR3 is TGTGCCAGCAGTTGGGCCAGCTCCTACGAGCAGTACTTC.

The chain employs TRBV5-1 and TRBJ1-4; TRBD1 matches 9 bases. This CDR3 is 16 amino acids long. V trimming: 5 bases; J trimming: 6 bases; junction bases outside the gene matches: 11. Per germline, CDR1 SGHRS and CDR2 YFSETQ. Here the CDR3 reads CASRWGQGESDEKLFF. As DNA, the CDR3 is TGCGCCAGCAGGTGGGGACAGGGAGAAAGCGATGAAAAACTGTTTTTT.

The rearrangement joins TRBV10-3 to TRBJ1-1, with D perhaps TRBD1 (6 bases). CDR3 length equals 13 residues. Germline V lookup: CDR1 ENHRY, CDR2 SYGVKD. With 2 bases removed from V and 7 bases from J, the gap between germline ends came to 11 bases. The CDR3 coding sequence is TGTGCCATCAGTGAGGGGAGGGGGGTTGAAGCTTTCTTT. Translated, it gives CAISEGRGVEAFF.

The CDR3 is CASSQGTGLEETQYF. CDR3 DNA: TGCGCCAGCAGCCAAGGGACAGGGTTAGAAGAGACCCAGTACTTC. The chain recombines TRBV4-3 with TRBJ2-5; TRBD1 agrees at 8 bases. Germline trimming cut 1 base from V and 3 bases from J; bases unmatched to any gene: 4. The germline CDR1 and CDR2 sequences are LGHNA and YSLEER. CDR3 length equals 15 residues.

V gene TRBV29-1 combines with J gene TRBJ1-2, with D possibly matching TRBD1 (5 bases). The V gene's germline CDR1 is SQVTM and CDR2 ANQGSEA. The CDR3 totals 12 residues. V lost 4 bases and J 3 bases, leaving 9 bases between the germline ends. CDR3 sequence reads: CSVVTDHYGYTF. The CDR3, as DNA: TGCAGCGTTGTGACAGACCACTATGGCTACACCTTC.

The chain joins TRBV18 to TRBJ1-2, with D tentatively TRBD1 (5 bases). V shed 0 bases and J shed 0 bases, with 11 bases lying between them. Germline V gene sequence: CDR1 KGHSH, CDR2 LQKENI. This CDR3 is built from 16 residues. CDR3 region: CASSPPEGSPNYGYTF. The DNA for the CDR3 is TGTGCCAGCTCACCACCGGAGGGGTCCCCTAACTATGGCTACACCTTC.

The chain couples TRBV24-1 to TRBJ1-1; no clear D gene. The CDR3 is 13 residues long. Germline CDR1 and CDR2: KGHDR and SFDVKD. Trimming pared 7 bases from V and 3 bases from J, leaving 11 bases between. In DNA form, the CDR3 reads TGTGCCACCAGGGGCGGGGTGTACACTGAAGCTTTCTTT. Its protein is CATRGGVYTEAFF.

The chain couples TRBV5-8 to TRBJ2-5; D is possibly TRBD2 (6 bases). The V and J ends lost 4 bases and 0 bases respectively, with 16 bases between them. Per germline, CDR1 SGHTS and CDR2 YDEGEE. The CDR3 extends over 16 amino acids. CDR3 nucleotides: TGTGCCAGCAGCCCCGAGGAGGGGACGTACCAAGAGACCCAGTACTTC. Translating gives CASSPEEGTYQETQYF.

This clone was recorded once. The chain recombines TRBV24-1 with TRBJ1-5, with D perhaps TRBD1 (6 bases). Germline CDR1 and CDR2: KGHDR and SFDVKD. The germline V and J ends were trimmed by 3 bases and 7 bases, with 9 bases remaining between them. The CDR3 has 13 amino acids. CDR3 DNA: TGTGCCACCAGTGATGGGGGGGCCCAGCCCCAGCATTTT. Its protein product is CATSDGGAQPQHF.

The chain couples TRBV24-1 to TRBJ2-2; weak D call: TRBD2 (7 bases). The CDR3 contains 19 residues. V lost 3 bases, J lost 5 bases, and 24 bases lay in between. Germline V gene data show CDR1 as KGHDR and CDR2 as SFDVKD. CDR3 protein: CATSDTSSRGPYFTGELFF. The CDR3 nucleotides are TGTGCCACCAGTGATACCAGCTCGCGGGGGCCCTATTTTACCGGGGAGCTGTTTTTT.

The chain recombines TRBV30 with TRBJ2-3, with TRBD1 identical over 8 bases. V was clipped by 2 bases and J by 5 bases; unmatched bases: 9. The germline V gene encodes CDR1 GTSNPN and CDR2 SVGIG (reference sequence). The CDR3 has 15 amino acids. The CDR3 DNA is TGTGCCTGGAGTCTACGGACAGGGTTCGGAGATACGCAGTATTTT. Its translation is CAWSLRTGFGDTQYF.

J is TRBJ2-6 and V is TRBV9; 7 bases fit TRBD1. The CDR3 sequence is 16 residues long. J was trimmed by 1 base and V by 2 bases; bases with no gene match: 3. From germline, CDR1 is SGDLS and CDR2 YYNGEE. The CDR3 DNA sequence: TGTGCCAGCAGCGTGACAGGGACATCTGGGGCCAACGTCCTGACTTTC. Amino acids: CASSVTGTSGANVLTF.

V usage is TRBV27 and J usage is TRBJ2-1; 10 positions match TRBD2. This CDR3 spans 16 amino acids. CDR1 MNHEY and CDR2 SMNVEV come from the germline V gene (reference sequence). V dropped 7 bases and J dropped 0; count of bases not matched to a gene: 6. DNA of the CDR3: TGTGCCAGCAACCGAGCGGGGGGGAGCTCCTACAATGAGCAGTTCTTC. Its translation: CASNRAGGSSYNEQFF.

The J gene is TRBJ2-5, the V gene TRBV10-2; TRBD1 is a possible D gene (6 bases). CDR1 is WSHSY, CDR2 SAAADI, per germline. Deletions cut 7 bases from V and 3 bases from J, with 12 bases between. The CDR3 loop spans 13 amino acids. In DNA form, the CDR3 reads TGCGCCAGCAAGATTTCAGGGGAAGAGACCCAGTACTTC. This encodes CASKISGEETQYF.

The V and J genes are TRBV29-1 and TRBJ2-3; 7 nucleotides align to TRBD2. Germline CDR1 and CDR2: SQVTM and ANQGSEA. V lost 2 bases to trimming and J lost 0 bases; unmatched junction nucleotides: 11. The CDR3 totals 17 residues. The CDR3, as DNA: TGCAGCGTTGAATTTCGGCGGGGGTCGACTAGCACAGATACGCAGTATTTT. Its protein is CSVEFRRGSTSTDTQYF.

This clone was detected only once. The genes are TRBV19 and TRBJ2-2; 9 bases align to TRBD1. Per germline, CDR1 LNHDA and CDR2 SQIVND (reference sequence). The V gene end was trimmed by 5 bases and the J gene end by 3 bases; junction bases not matched to a gene: 7. The CDR3 contains 16 residues. The CDR3 region is CASSPRTGADTGELFF. DNA of the CDR3: TGTGCCAGTAGTCCCCGGACAGGGGCGGACACCGGGGAGCTGTTTTTT.

This chain uses TRBV28 with TRBJ1-2; TRBD1 is a possible D gene (5 bases). Per the germline V gene, CDR1 is MDHEN and CDR2 is SYDVKM. Trimming shortened V by 6 bases and J by 3 bases, and 14 bases separated the two germline ends. CDR3 length: 14 residues. The CDR3 DNA sequence: TGTGCCAGCAGCCTGGGGCGGGGGGACTATGGCTACACCTTC. It encodes CASSLGRGDYGYTF.

The chain links TRBV2 to TRBJ2-5; a possible D gene is TRBD2 (5 bases). The germline V gene encodes CDR1 SNHLY and CDR2 FYNNEI. CDR3 size: 14 residues. V was clipped by 7 bases and J by 0 bases, with 12 bases between them. This CDR3 is CASTGVMYQETQYF. The CDR3, as DNA: TGTGCCAGCACCGGGGTAATGTACCAAGAGACCCAGTACTTC.

The chain is built from TRBV6-5 and TRBJ2-2; 12 bases are a match to TRBD2. Germline trimming cut 6 bases from V and 7 bases from J; bases unmatched to any gene: 6. There are 15 residues in the CDR3. CDR1 is MNHEY and CDR2 is SVGAGI in the germline V gene. The CDR3 bases are TGTGCCAGCAGCTGGACTAGCGGGGAAGGCGGGGAGCTGTTTTTT. Its translation: CASSWTSGEGGELFF.

Here the CDR3 reads CASSSAYGNTIYF. The CDR3 nucleotides are TGTGCCAGCAGTAGTGCCTACGGAAACACCATATATTTT. This sequence joins TRBV5-8 and TRBJ1-3; D not resolved. V lost 5 bases and J lost 4, with 10 bases in between. CDR3 length: 13 residues. Germline V gene lookup returns CDR1 SGHTS and CDR2 YDEGEE.

The V gene is TRBV5-1, the J gene TRBJ2-5; D is unclear. From germline, CDR1 is SGHRS and CDR2 YFSETQ. The CDR3 has 15 residues. Between the trimmed V and J ends, which lost 0 bases and 5 bases, there was a span of 14 bases. The CDR3 loop is CASSLALADSETQYF. The CDR3 DNA is TGCGCCAGCAGCTTGGCGTTAGCCGATTCGGAGACCCAGTACTTC.

In this sample, this clone turned up once. The chain links TRBV12-5 to TRBJ2-5; TRBD2 matches 10 bases. The length of the CDR3 is 15 residues. J was trimmed by 5 bases and V by 0 bases; bases with no gene match: 3. The germline gives CDR1 LGHNT, CDR2 FRNRAP. Here the CDR3 DNA reads TGTGCTAGTGGTTTGGTAGCGGGGGGGCTGGAGACCCAGTACTTC. Translation gives CASGLVAGGLETQYF.